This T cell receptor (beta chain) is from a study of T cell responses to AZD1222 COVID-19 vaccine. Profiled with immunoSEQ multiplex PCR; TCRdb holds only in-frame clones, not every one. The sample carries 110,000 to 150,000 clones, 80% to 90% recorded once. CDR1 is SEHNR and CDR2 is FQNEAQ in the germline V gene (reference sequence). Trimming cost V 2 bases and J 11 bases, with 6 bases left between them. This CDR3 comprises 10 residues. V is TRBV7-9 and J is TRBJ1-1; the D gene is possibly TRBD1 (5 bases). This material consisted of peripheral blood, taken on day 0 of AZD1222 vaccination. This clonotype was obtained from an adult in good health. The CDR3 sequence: CASSLSGAFF. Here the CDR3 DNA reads TGTGCCAGCAGCTTATCAGGGGCTTTCTTT.